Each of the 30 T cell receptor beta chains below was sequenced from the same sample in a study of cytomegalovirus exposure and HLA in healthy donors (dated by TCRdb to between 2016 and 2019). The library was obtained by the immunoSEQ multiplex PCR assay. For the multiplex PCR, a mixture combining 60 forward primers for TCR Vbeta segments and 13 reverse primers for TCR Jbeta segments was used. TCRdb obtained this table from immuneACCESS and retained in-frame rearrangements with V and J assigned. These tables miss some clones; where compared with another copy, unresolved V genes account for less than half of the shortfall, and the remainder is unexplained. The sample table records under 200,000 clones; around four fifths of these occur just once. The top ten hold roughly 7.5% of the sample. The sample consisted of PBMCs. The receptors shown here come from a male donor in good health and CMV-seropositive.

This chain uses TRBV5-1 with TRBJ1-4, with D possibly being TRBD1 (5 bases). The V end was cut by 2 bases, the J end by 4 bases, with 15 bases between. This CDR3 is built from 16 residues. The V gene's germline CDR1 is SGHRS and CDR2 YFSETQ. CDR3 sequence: CASSFGNRQFNEKLFF. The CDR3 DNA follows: TGCGCCAGCAGCTTTGGGAACAGGCAGTTTAATGAAAAACTGTTTTTT.

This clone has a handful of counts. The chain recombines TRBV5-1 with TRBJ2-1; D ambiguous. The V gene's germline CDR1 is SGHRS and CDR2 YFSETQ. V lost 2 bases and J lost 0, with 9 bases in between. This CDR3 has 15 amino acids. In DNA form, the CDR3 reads TGCGCCAGCAGCTTTGGAGTCGTCTCCTACAATGAGCAGTTCTTC. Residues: CASSFGVVSYNEQFF.

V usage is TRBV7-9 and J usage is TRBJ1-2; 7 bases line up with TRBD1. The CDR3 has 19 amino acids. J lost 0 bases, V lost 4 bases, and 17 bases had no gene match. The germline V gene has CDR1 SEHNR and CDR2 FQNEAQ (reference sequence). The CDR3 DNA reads TGTGCCAGCAGCTACGATCCGGGACAGACTAGGACGACTAACTATGGCTACACCTTC. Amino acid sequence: CASSYDPGQTRTTNYGYTF.

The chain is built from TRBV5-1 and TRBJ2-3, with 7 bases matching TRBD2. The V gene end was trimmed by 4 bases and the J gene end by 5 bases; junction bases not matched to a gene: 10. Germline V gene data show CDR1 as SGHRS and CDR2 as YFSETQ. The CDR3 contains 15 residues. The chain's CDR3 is CASSPAGVRRDTQYF. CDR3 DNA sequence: TGCGCCAGCAGCCCGGCGGGGGTCCGGCGAGATACGCAGTATTTT. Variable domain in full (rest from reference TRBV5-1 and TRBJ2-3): KAGVTQTPRYLIKTRGQQVTLSCSPISGHRSVSWYQQTPGQGLQFLFEYFSETQRNKGNFPGRFSGRQFSNSRSEMNVSTLELGDSALYLCASSPAGVRRDTQYFGPGTRLTVL.

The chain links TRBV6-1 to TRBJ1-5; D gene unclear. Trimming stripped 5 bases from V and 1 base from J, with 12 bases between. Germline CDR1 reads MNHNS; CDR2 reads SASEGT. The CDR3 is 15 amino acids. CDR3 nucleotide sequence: TGTGCCAGCAGTTTGGACGGAGGAAGCAATCAGCCCCAGCATTTT. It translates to CASSLDGGSNQPQHF.

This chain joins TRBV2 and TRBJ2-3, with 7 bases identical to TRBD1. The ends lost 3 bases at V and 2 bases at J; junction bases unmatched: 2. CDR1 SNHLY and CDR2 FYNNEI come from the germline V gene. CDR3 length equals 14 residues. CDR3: CASSDGTDTDTQYF. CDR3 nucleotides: TGTGCCAGCAGTGACGGGACAGACACAGATACGCAGTATTTT.

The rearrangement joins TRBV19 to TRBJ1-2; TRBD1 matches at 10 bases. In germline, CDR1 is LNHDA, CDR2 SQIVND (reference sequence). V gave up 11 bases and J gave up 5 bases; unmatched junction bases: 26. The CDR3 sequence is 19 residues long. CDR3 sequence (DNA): TGTGCCGCCAAAGGGGGGGGTGGGGACAGGGGTACCGAGCTTTATGGCTACACCTTC. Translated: CAAKGGGGDRGTELYGYTF.

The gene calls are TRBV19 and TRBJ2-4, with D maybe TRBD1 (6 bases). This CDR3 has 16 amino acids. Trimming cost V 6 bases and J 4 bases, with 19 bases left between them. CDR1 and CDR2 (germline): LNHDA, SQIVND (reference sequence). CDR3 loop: CASRAPVGTLKNIQYF. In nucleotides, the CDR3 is TGTGCCAGTAGGGCTCCCGTCGGGACACTTAAAAACATTCAGTACTTC. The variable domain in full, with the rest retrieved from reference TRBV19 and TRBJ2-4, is DGGITQSPKYLFRKEGQNVTLSCEQNLNHDAMYWYRQDPGQGLRLIYYSQIVNDFQKGDIAEGYSVSREKKESFPLTVTSAQKNPTAFYLCASRAPVGTLKNIQYFGAGTRLSVL.

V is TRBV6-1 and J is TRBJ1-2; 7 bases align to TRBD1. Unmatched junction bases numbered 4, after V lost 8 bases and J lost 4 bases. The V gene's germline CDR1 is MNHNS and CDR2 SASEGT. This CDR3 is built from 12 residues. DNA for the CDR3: TGTGCCAGCTCTCAGGGGGTCTATGGCTACACCTTC. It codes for CASSQGVYGYTF.

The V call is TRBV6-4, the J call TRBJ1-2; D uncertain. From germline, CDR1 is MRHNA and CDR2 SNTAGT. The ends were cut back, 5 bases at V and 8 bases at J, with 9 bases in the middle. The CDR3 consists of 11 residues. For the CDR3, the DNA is TGTGCCAGCAGTTCCGGCGGGGGCTACACCTTC. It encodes CASSSGGGYTF.

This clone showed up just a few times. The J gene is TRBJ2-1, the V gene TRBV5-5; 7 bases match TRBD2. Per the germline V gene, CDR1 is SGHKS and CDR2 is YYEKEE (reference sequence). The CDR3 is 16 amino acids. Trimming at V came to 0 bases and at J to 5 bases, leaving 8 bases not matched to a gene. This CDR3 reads CASSLGTWGGNNEQFF. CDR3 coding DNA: TGTGCCAGCAGCTTGGGGACCTGGGGGGGTAACAATGAGCAGTTCTTC.

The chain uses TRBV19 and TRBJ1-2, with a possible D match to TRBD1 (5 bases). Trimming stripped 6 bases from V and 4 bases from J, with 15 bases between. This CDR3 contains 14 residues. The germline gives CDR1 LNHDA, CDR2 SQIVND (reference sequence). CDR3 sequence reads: CASRNTGGSYGYTF. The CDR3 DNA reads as TGTGCCAGTAGGAACACCGGGGGATCCTATGGCTACACCTTC.

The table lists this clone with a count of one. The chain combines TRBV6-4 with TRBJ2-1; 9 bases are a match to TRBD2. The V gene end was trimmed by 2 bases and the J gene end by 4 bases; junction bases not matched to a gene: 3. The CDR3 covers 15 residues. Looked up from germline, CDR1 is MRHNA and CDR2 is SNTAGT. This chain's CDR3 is CASSDGSGGYNEQFF. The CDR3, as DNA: TGTGCCAGCAGTGACGGTAGCGGGGGATACAATGAGCAGTTCTTC.

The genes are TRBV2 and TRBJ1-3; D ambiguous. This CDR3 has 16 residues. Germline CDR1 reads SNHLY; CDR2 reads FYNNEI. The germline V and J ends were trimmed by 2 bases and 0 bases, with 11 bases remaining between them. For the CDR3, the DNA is TGTGCCAGCAGTGAATTGGCGGAAACCTCTGGAAACACCATATATTTT. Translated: CASSELAETSGNTIYF.

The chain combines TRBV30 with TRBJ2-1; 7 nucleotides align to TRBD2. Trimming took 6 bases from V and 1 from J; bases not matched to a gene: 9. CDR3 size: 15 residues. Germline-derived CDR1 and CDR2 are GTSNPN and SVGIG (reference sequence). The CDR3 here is CACLLGGLSYNEQFF. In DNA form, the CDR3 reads TGTGCCTGCCTCCTGGGAGGGTTATCCTACAATGAGCAGTTCTTC.

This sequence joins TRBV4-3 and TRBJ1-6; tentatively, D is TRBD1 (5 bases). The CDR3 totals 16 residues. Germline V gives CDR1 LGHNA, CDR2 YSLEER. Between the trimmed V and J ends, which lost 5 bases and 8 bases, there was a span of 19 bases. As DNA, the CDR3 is TGCGCCAGCAGCGATGTGGGTAGGGGCGGAGATTCACCCCTCCACTTT. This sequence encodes CASSDVGRGGDSPLHF.

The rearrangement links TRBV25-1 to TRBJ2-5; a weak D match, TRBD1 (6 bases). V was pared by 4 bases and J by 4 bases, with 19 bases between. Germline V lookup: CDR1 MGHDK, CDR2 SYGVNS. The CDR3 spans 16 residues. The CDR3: CASSGQGNRARETQYF. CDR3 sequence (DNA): TGTGCCAGCAGTGGCCAAGGGAACAGGGCAAGAGAGACCCAGTACTTC.

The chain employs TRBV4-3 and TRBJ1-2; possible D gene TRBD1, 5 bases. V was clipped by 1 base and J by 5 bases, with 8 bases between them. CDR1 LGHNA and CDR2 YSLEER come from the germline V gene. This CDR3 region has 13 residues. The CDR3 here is CASSQAGGYGYTF. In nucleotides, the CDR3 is TGCGCCAGCAGCCAAGCCGGGGGGTATGGCTACACCTTC.

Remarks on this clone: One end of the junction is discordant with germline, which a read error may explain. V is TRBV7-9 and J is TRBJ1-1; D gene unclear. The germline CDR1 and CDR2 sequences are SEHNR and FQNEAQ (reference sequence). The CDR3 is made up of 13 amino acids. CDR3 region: CSSSSSTEVEAFF. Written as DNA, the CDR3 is TGTTCCAGCAGCTCCTCGACCGAGGTTGAAGCTTTCTTT.

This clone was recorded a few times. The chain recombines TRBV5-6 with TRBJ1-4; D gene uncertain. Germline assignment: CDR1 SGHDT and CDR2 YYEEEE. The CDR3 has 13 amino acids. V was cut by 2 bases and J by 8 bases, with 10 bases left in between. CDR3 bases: TGTGCCAGCAGCTTCAGTAATTGGGAAAAACTGTTTTTT. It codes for CASSFSNWEKLFF.

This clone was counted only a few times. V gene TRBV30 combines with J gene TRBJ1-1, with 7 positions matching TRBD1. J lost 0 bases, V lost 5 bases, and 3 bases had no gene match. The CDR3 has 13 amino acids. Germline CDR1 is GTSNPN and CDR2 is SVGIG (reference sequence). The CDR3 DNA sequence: TGTGCCTGGGATGGACAGGTGAACACTGAAGCTTTCTTT. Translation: CAWDGQVNTEAFF.

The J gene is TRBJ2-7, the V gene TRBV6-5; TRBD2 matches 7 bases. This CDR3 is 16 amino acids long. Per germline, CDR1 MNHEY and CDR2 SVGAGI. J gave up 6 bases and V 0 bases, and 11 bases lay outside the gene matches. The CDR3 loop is CASSYSSGLGYVEQYF. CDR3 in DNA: TGTGCCAGCAGTTACTCGTCAGGACTAGGCTACGTCGAGCAGTACTTC.

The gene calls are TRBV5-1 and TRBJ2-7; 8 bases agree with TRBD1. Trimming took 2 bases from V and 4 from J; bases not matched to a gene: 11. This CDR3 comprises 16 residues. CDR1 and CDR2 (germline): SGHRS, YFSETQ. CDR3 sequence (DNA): TGCGCCAGCAGCTTTACGCAGGGGGCCGTCTTATACGAGCAGTACTTC. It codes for CASSFTQGAVLYEQYF.

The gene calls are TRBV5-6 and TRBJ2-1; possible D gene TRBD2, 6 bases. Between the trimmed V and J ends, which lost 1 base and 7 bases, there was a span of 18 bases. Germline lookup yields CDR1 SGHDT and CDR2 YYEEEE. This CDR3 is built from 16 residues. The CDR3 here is CASSLWGSGDPNEQFF. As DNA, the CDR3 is TGTGCCAGCAGCTTGTGGGGATCGGGGGACCCGAATGAGCAGTTCTTC.

CDR3 residues: CASSIHPGQGMNQPQHF. The CDR3, as DNA: TGTGCCAGTAGTATTCACCCGGGACAGGGGATGAATCAGCCCCAGCATTTT. The chain is built from TRBV19 and TRBJ1-5; 10 nucleotides line up with TRBD1. The junction had 9 bases not matched to a gene; V was cut back by 3 bases and J by 4 bases. The CDR3 length is 17 residues. Germline V CDR1 and CDR2: LNHDA, SQIVND (reference sequence).

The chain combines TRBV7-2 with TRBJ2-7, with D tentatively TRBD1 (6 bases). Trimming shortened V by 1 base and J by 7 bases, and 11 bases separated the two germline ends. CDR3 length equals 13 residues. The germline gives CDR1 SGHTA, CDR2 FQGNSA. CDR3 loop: CASSLVGAREQYF. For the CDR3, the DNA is TGTGCCAGCAGCTTAGTGGGGGCGCGGGAGCAGTACTTC.

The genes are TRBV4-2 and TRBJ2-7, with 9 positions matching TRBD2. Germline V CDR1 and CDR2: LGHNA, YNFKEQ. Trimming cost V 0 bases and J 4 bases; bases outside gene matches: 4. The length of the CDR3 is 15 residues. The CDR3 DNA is TGTGCCAGCAGCCAAGAGAGCGGGGGGTTGTACGAGCAGTACTTC. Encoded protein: CASSQESGGLYEQYF.

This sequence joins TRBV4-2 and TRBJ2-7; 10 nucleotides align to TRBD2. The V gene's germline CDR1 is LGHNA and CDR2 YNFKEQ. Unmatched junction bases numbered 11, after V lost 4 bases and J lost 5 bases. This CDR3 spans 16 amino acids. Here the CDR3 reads CASSRPERTSGNEQYF. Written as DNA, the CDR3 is TGTGCCAGCAGCCGCCCTGAGCGGACTAGCGGTAACGAGCAGTACTTC.

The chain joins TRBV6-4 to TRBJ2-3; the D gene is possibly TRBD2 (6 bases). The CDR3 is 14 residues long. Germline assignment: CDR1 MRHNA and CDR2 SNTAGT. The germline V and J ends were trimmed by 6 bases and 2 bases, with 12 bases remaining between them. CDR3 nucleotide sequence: TGTGCCAGCAGCGGGGGACTCTCCACAGATACGCAGTATTTT. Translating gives CASSGGLSTDTQYF.

CDR3 in DNA: TGTGCCAGTCAAACAGGGGGCAACTCACCCCTCCACTTT. This gives the protein CASQTGGNSPLHF. The chain combines TRBV19 with TRBJ1-6, with TRBD1 identical over 9 bases. The germline V gene has CDR1 LNHDA and CDR2 SQIVND (reference sequence). With V trimmed by 8 bases and J by 10 bases, 6 bases remained unmatched. This CDR3 is 13 amino acids long.